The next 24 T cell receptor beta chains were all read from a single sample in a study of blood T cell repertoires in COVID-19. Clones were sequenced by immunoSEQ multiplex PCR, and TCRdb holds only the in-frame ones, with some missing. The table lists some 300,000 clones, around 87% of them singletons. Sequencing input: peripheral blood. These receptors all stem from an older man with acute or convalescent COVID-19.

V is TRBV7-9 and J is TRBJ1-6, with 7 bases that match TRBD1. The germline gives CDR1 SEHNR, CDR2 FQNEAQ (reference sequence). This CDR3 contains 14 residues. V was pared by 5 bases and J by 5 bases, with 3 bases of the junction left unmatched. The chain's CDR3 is CASSRGTDNSPLHF. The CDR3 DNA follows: TGTGCCAGCAGCCGAGGGACAGATAATTCACCCCTCCACTTT.

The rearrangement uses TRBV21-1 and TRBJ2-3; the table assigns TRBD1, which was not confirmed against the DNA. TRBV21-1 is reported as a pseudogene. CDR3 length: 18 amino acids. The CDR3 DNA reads TGTGCCAGCAGCAAAGTCTCTTGGGACAACGTGGGCCCAGATACGCAGTATTTT. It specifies CASSKVSWDNVGPDTQYF.

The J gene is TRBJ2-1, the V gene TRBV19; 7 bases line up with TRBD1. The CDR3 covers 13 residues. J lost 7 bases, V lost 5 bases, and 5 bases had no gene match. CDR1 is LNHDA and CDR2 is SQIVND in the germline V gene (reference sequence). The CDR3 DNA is TGTGCCAGTAGTCTTTTACAGGGGAATGAGCAGTTCTTC. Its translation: CASSLLQGNEQFF.

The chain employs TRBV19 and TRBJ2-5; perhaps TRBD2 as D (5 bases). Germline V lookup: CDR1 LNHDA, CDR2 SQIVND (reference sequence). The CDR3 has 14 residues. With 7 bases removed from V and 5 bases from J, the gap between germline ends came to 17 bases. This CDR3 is CASIPRTRTETQYF. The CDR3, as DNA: TGTGCCAGTATTCCGAGGACCAGGACTGAGACCCAGTACTTC.

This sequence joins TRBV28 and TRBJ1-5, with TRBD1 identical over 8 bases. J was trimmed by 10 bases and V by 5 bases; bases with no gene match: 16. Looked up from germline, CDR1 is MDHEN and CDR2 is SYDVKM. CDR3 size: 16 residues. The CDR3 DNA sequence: TGTGCCAGCAGTCCGACACACGGGACAGGAAACCTACCCCAGCATTTT. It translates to CASSPTHGTGNLPQHF.

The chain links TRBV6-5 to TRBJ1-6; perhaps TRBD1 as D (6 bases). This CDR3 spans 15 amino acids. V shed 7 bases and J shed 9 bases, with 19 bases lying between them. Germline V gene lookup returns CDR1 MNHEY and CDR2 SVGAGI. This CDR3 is CASTASLQGASPLHF. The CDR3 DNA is TGTGCCAGCACCGCATCTCTACAGGGAGCTTCACCCCTCCACTTT.

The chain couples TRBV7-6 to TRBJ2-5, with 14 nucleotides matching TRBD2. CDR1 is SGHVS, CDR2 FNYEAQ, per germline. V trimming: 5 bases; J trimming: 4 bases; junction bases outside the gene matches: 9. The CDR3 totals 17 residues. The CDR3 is CASSGTSGSPNPETQYF. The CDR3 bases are TGTGCCAGCAGCGGGACTAGCGGGAGTCCAAATCCAGAGACCCAGTACTTC.

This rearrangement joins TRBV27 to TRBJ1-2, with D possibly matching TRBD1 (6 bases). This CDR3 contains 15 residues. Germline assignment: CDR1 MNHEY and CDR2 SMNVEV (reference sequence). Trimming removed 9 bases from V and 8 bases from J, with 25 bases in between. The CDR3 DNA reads TGTGCCAGTTACAATCCCGGGACACTACTTACCGGCTACACCTTC. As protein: CASYNPGTLLTGYTF.

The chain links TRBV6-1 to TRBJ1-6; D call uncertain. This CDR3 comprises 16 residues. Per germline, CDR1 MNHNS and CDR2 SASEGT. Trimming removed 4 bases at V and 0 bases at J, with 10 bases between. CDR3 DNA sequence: TGTGCCAGCAGTGCCCACGTTAGCTCCTATAATTCACCCCTCCACTTT. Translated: CASSAHVSSYNSPLHF.

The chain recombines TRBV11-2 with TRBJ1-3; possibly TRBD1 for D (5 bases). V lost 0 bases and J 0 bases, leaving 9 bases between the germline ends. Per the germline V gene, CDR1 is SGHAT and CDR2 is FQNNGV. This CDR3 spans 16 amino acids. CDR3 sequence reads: CASSLDRAHSGNTIYF. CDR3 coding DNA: TGTGCCAGCAGCTTAGACAGGGCACACTCTGGAAACACCATATATTTT.

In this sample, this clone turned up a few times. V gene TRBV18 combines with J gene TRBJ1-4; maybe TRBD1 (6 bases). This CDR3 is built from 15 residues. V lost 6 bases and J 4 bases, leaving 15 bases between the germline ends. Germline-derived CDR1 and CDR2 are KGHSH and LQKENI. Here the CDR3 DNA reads TGTGCCAGCTCCCCAACCGGGACAAGTAATGAAAAACTGTTTTTT. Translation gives CASSPTGTSNEKLFF.

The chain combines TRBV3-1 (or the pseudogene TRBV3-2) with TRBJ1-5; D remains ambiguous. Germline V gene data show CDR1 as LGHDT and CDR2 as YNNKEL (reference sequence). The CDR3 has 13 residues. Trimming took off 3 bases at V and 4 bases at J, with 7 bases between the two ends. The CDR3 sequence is CASSHPGNQPQHF. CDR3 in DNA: TGTGCCAGCAGCCATCCGGGTAATCAGCCCCAGCATTTT.

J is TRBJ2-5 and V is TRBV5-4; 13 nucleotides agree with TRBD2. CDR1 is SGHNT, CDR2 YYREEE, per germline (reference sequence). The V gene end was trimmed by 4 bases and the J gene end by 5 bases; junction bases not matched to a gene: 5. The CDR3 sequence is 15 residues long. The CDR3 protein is CASSGLAGVRETQYF. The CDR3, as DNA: TGTGCCAGCAGCGGACTAGCGGGAGTACGGGAGACCCAGTACTTC.

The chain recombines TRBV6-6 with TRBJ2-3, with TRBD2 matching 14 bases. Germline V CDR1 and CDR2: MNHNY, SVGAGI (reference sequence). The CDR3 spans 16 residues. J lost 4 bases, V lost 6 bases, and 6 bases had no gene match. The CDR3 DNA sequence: TGTGCCAGCAGGAGACTAGCGGGGGGGACTGCAGATACGCAGTATTTT. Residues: CASRRLAGGTADTQYF.

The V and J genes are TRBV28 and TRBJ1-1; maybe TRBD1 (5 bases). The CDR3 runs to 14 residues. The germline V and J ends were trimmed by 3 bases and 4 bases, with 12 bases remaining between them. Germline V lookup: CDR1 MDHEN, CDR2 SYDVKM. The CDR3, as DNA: TGTGCCAGCAGTTTGCCAGGGTCAGTCACTGAAGCTTTCTTT. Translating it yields CASSLPGSVTEAFF.

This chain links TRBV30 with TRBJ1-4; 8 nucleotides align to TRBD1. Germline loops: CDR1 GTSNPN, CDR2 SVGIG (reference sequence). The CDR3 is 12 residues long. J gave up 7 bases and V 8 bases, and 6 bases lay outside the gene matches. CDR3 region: CAVQGGGEKLFF. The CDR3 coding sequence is TGTGCCGTACAGGGGGGCGGTGAAAAACTGTTTTTT.

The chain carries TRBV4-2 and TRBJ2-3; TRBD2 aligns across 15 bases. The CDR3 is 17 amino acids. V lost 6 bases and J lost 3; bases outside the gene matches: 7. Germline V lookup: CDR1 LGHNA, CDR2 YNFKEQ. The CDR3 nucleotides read TGTGCCAGCAGTTACTCCGGGACTAGCGGGGGGACAGATACGCAGTATTTT. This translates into CASSYSGTSGGTDTQYF.

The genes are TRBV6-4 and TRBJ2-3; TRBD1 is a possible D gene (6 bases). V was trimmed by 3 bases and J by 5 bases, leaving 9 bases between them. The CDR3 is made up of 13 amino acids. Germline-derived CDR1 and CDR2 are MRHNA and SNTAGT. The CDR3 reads CASSEGQRDTQYF. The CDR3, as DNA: TGTGCCAGCAGTGAGGGACAAAGAGATACGCAGTATTTT.

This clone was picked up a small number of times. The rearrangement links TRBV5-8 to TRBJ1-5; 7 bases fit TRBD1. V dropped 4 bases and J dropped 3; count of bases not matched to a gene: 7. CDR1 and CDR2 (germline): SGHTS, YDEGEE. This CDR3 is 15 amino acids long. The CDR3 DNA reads TGTGCCAGCAGCATCTGGGACAGAACCAATCAGCCCCAGCATTTT. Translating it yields CASSIWDRTNQPQHF.

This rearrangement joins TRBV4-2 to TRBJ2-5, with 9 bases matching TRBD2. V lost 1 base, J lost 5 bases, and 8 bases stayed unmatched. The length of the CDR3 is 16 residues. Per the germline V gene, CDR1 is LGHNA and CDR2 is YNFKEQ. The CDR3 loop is CASSQVGASGIETQYF. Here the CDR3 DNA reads TGTGCCAGCAGCCAAGTTGGGGCTAGCGGGATTGAGACCCAGTACTTC.

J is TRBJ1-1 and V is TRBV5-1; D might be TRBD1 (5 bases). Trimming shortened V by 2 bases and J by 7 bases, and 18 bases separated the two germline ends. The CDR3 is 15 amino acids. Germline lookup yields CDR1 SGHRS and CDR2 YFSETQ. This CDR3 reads CASSLVTGALSEAFF. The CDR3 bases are TGCGCCAGCAGCTTAGTGACTGGGGCTTTAAGTGAAGCTTTCTTT. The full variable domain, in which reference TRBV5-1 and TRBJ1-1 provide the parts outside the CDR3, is KAGVTQTPRYLIKTRGQQVTLSCSPISGHRSVSWYQQTPGQGLQFLFEYFSETQRNKGNFPGRFSGRQFSNSRSEMNVSTLELGDSALYLCASSLVTGALSEAFFGQGTRLTVV.

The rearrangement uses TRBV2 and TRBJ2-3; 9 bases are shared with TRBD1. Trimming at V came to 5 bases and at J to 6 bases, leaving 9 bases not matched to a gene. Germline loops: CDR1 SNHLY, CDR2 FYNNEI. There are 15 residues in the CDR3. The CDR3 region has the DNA TGTGCCAGCAGTTTCTCCGGGACAGGGCCCGATACGCAGTATTTT. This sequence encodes CASSFSGTGPDTQYF.

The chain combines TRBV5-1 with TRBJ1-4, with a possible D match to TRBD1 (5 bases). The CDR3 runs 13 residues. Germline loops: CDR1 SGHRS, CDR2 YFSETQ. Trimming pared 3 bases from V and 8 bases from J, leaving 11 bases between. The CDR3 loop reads CASSWGVGEKLFF. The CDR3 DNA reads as TGCGCCAGCAGCTGGGGGGTTGGGGAAAAACTGTTTTTT.

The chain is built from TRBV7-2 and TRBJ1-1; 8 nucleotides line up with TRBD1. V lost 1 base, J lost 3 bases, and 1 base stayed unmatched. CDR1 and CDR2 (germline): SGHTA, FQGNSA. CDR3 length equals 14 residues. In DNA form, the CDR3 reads TGTGCCAGCAGCTTAGGACAGGGGTACACTGAAGCTTTCTTT. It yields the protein CASSLGQGYTEAFF. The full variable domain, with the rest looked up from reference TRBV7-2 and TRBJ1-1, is GAGVSQSPSNKVTEKGKDVELRCDPISGHTALYWYRQSLGQGLEFLIYFQGNSAPDKSGLPSDRFSAERTGGSVSTLTIQRTQQEDSAVYLCASSLGQGYTEAFFGQGTRLTVV.